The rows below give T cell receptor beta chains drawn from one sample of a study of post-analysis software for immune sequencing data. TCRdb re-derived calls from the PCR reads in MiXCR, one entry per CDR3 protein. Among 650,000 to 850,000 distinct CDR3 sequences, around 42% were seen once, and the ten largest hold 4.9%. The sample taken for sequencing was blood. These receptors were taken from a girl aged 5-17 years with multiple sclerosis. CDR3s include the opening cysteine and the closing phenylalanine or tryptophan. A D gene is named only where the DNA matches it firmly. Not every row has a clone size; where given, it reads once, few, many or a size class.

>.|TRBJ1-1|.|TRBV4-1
CASSSVTGSTEAFF
TGCGCCAGCAGCTCCGTGACGGGGTCCACTGAAGCTTTCTTT
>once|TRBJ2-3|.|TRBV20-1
CSARAPRTSTDTQYF
TGCAGTGCTAGAGCGCCCAGGACTAGCACAGATACGCAGTATTTT
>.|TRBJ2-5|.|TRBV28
CASSTDRKEETQYF
TGTGCCAGCAGCACGGACAGAAAGGAAGAGACCCAGTACTTC
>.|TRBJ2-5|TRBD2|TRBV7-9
CASSFPLAGEIETQYF
TGTGCCAGCAGCTTCCCTCTAGCGGGAGAGATTGAGACCCAGTACTTC
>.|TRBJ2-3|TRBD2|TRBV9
CASSVPGGAGDTQYF
TGTGCCAGCAGCGTACCGGGGGGGGCCGGAGATACGCAGTATTTT
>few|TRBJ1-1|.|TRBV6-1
CASRGDSNTEAFF
TGTGCCAGCAGGGGAGACAGCAACACTGAAGCTTTCTTT
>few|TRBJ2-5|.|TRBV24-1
CATRAAETQYF
TGTGCCACCAGGGCAGCAGAGACCCAGTACTTC
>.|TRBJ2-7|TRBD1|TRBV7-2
CASSPNRGQAPSYEQYF
TGTGCCAGCAGCCCTAATAGGGGACAGGCTCCCTCCTACGAGCAGTACTTC
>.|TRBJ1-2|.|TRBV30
CAWSGPMEMYGYTF
TGTGCCTGGAGTGGCCCCATGGAAATGTATGGCTACACCTTC
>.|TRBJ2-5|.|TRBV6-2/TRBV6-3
CASTHPQGRETQYF
TGTGCCAGCACCCACCCCCAGGGGAGAGAGACCCAGTACTTC
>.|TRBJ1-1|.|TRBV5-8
CASSYPRTSGTEAFF
TGTGCCAGCAGTTACCCGAGGACATCGGGCACTGAAGCTTTCTTT
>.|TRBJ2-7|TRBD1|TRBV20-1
CSALTGVITYEQYF
TGCAGTGCTTTGACAGGGGTGATAACCTACGAGCAGTACTTC
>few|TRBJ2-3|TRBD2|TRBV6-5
CASSYRGTSGDTQYF
TGTGCCAGCAGTTACAGGGGGACTAGCGGAGATACGCAGTATTTT
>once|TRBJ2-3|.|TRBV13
CASSSRGKGTQYF
TGTGCCAGCAGCTCTAGAGGGAAGGGTACGCAGTATTTT
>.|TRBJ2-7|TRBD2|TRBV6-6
CASSYGELAGGKQYF
TGTGCCAGCAGTTACGGGGAGCTAGCGGGAGGGAAGCAGTACTTC
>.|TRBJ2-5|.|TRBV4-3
CASSQGVTGRGTQYF
TGCGCCAGCAGCCAAGGAGTCACAGGGAGGGGCACCCAGTACTTC
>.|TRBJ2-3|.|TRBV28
CASSFYQTDTQYF
TGTGCCAGCAGTTTCTACCAGACAGATACGCAGTATTTT
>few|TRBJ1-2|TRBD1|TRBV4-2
CASSQNRGSDGYTF
TGTGCCAGCAGCCAGAACAGGGGATCGGATGGCTACACCTTC